This T cell receptor (beta chain) was captured by sequencing in a study of cytomegalovirus exposure and HLA in healthy donors. The PCR contained 60 Vbeta and 13 Jbeta primers. Data came from immunoSEQ multiplex PCR; TCRdb stores just in-frame clones and leaves some out. This sample has under 250,000 clones; about 80% occur once, and the top ten carry 8%. The germline CDR1 and CDR2 sequences are MDHEN and SYDVKM. The V end was cut by 2 bases, the J end by 4 bases, with 12 bases between. The CDR3 is made up of 15 amino acids. The genes are TRBV28 and TRBJ1-3; maybe TRBD1 (5 bases). The sample comprised PBMCs. The receptor's source is an older woman in good health and CMV-seropositive. This CDR3 reads CASSLGQGWGNTIYF. The DNA for the CDR3 is TGTGCCAGCAGTTTAGGGCAGGGCTGGGGAAACACCATATATTTT.